The 10 T cell receptor beta chains reported below all come from one sample, sequenced in a study of cytomegalovirus exposure and HLA in healthy donors. In the PCR, 60 Vbeta and 13 Jbeta primers were used. This table comes from immunoSEQ multiplex PCR, and its TCRdb copy is limited to in-frame clones, with some not included. In the table there are over 150,000 clones, about 76% of which are singletons. What was sequenced was PBMCs. The source is a middle-aged woman in good health and CMV-seropositive.

This clone was seen just once. The rearrangement links TRBV4-1 to TRBJ2-4; TRBD1 matches 7 bases. The length of the CDR3 is 15 residues. From germline, CDR1 is MGHRA and CDR2 YSYEKL. V shed 4 bases, J shed 2 bases, and the junction held 5 bases outside the gene matches. The CDR3 bases are TGCGCCAGCAGCCCTTCGGGACAGACCAAAAACATTCAGTACTTC. Translation gives CASSPSGQTKNIQYF.

This clone is a singleton in its sample. The chain joins TRBV6-5 to TRBJ2-1; TRBD1 aligns across 11 bases. CDR1 is MNHEY and CDR2 is SVGAGI in the germline V gene. V dropped 6 bases and J dropped 12; count of bases not matched to a gene: 13. The CDR3 runs to 15 residues. CDR3 in amino acids: CASSYGTGGPGGQFF. The CDR3 DNA is TGTGCCAGCAGCTACGGGACAGGGGGACCCGGGGGGCAGTTCTTC.

The chain carries TRBV4-3 and TRBJ2-7; D not certain. Deletions cut 0 bases from V and 1 base from J, with 7 bases between. This CDR3 has 14 residues. Germline V gene lookup returns CDR1 LGHNA and CDR2 YSLEER. The CDR3 here is CASSQDRVSYEQYF. The CDR3 DNA is TGCGCCAGCAGCCAAGATAGAGTTTCCTACGAGCAGTACTTC.

The genes are TRBV7-2 and TRBJ2-7; the D is unclear. V gave up 1 base and J gave up 0 bases, with 7 bases separating them. The length of the CDR3 is 14 residues. Germline V gene lookup returns CDR1 SGHTA and CDR2 FQGNSA. CDR3 residues: CASSLDSLSYEQYF. The CDR3, as DNA: TGTGCCAGCAGCTTAGACAGCCTCTCCTACGAGCAGTACTTC.

This clone was detected a few times. This chain links TRBV6-5 with TRBJ1-6, with 7 bases lining up with TRBD1. The CDR3 sequence is 16 residues long. V lost 0 bases, J lost 7 bases, and 6 bases stayed unmatched. In germline, CDR1 is MNHEY, CDR2 SVGAGI. The CDR3 loop is CASSYSALTGNSPLHF. The DNA of the CDR3 is TGTGCCAGCAGTTACTCGGCTTTGACAGGGAATTCACCCCTCCACTTT.

This clone was picked up one time. V gene TRBV4-1 combines with J gene TRBJ1-2, with D maybe TRBD1 (5 bases). This CDR3 is built from 12 residues. CDR1 and CDR2 (germline): MGHRA, YSYEKL. Trimming took off 1 base at V and 5 bases at J, with 5 bases between the two ends. CDR3 in amino acids: CASSQGTYGYTF. The CDR3, as DNA: TGCGCCAGCAGCCAAGGGACATATGGCTACACCTTC.

This clone was observed a handful of times. The chain couples TRBV11-2 to TRBJ2-7; D remains ambiguous. Trimming took 1 base from V and 2 from J, leaving 9 bases between them. This CDR3 comprises 14 residues. Germline V gene data show CDR1 as SGHAT and CDR2 as FQNNGV. This CDR3 reads CASSLGQATYEQYF. The CDR3 DNA sequence: TGTGCCAGCAGCTTAGGGCAGGCCACCTACGAGCAGTACTTC.

A word on this clone: Since a far larger clone is one base different, this is likely a read error. The chain is built from TRBV13 and TRBJ2-7; tentative D call: TRBD2 (5 bases). Per germline, CDR1 PRHDT and CDR2 FYEKMQ (reference sequence). CDR3 length: 14 amino acids. V was cut by 5 bases and J by 7 bases, with 18 bases left in between. CDR3 loop: CASSPRGGYNEQYF. For the CDR3, the DNA is TGTGCCAGCAGCCCCCGTGGCGGGTACAATGAGCAGTACTTC.

This clone appeared once. V and J are TRBV18 and TRBJ2-3; no clear D gene. The CDR3 consists of 14 residues. Deletions cut 6 bases from V and 1 base from J, with 11 bases between. Germline V gene data show CDR1 as KGHSH and CDR2 as LQKENI. DNA of the CDR3: TGTGCCAGCTCCGTGACTCGGGGCACAGATACGCAGTATTTT. This sequence encodes CASSVTRGTDTQYF.

The gene calls are TRBV30 and TRBJ2-1; TRBD1 might be the D (5 bases). The germline V gene has CDR1 GTSNPN and CDR2 SVGIG (reference sequence). Trimming removed 2 bases from V and 9 bases from J, with 14 bases in between. The CDR3 sequence is 13 residues long. The CDR3 DNA reads TGTGCCTGGAGTAAAGGCGGTAGGGGTGAGCAGTTCTTC. Amino acids: CAWSKGGRGEQFF.